The 8 T cell receptor beta chains below come from one sample, sequenced in a study of CD8 T cells in ankylosing spondylitis. Their cognate antigens are unknown. Via MiXCR, TCRdb re-called the 5' RACE reads, giving one row per CDR3 protein. The sample yields under 450,000 distinct CDR3 sequences, roughly 15% seen once. Study conclusions and caveats: Blood from ankylosing spondylitis patients appeared to carry a characteristic roughly 8-variant TCR beta motif.

Sample: blood, either unsorted or a sorted T cell fraction (not recorded which). These receptors came from a male donor with ankylosing spondylitis.

This sequence joins TRBV10-3 and TRBJ2-1, with D perhaps TRBD1 or TRBD2 (5 bases each). CDR1 and CDR2 (germline): ENHRY, SYGVKD. V was pared by 8 bases and J by 8 bases, with 19 bases between. The CDR3 has 14 residues. The CDR3 spells CAIVRDPTTDEQFF. The DNA for the CDR3 is TGTGCCATCGTACGGGACCCCACAACGGATGAGCAGTTCTTC.

This chain connects TRBV20-1 to TRBJ2-1, with TRBD1 identical over 8 bases. CDR1 DFQATT and CDR2 SNEGSKA come from the germline V gene (reference sequence). The CDR3 extends over 12 amino acids. V shed 4 bases and J 8 bases; nucleotides not matched to a gene: 4. Here the CDR3 DNA reads TGCAGTGCTAACCGACAGGGGCATGAGCAGTTCTTC. Its protein is CSANRQGHEQFF.

This clonotype was seen more than once but under ten times. The CDR3 reads CASSLGPGANVLTF. For the CDR3, the DNA is TGCGCCAGCAGCTTGGGTCCTGGGGCCAACGTCCTGACTTTC. The rearrangement uses TRBV5-1 and TRBJ2-6, with D hard to call. The V gene's germline CDR1 is SGHRS and CDR2 YFSETQ. V lost 0 bases and J 2 bases, leaving 3 bases between the germline ends. The CDR3 is 14 residues long.

This clonotype was detected only a few times. The chain couples TRBV19 to TRBJ2-3; 11 positions agree with TRBD2. Germline V CDR1 and CDR2: LNHDA, SQIVND (reference sequence). J lost 2 bases, V lost 2 bases, and 6 bases had no gene match. This CDR3 has 17 residues. This CDR3 reads CASSITTSGTSTDTQYF. CDR3 in DNA: TGTGCCAGTAGTATAACGACTAGCGGGACCTCCACAGATACGCAGTATTTT.

In DNA, the CDR3 is TGTGCCAGCAGCGTAGGGCGCGGACTACTGCTTTCCGGGGAGCTGTTTTTT. Its translation is CASSVGRGLLLSGELFF. This chain uses TRBV9 with TRBJ2-2; D possibly corresponds to TRBD2 (6 bases). CDR3 length equals 17 residues. Looked up from germline, CDR1 is SGDLS and CDR2 is YYNGEE. Trimming cost V 0 bases and J 6 bases, with 18 bases left between them.

This rearrangement joins TRBV5-1 to TRBJ2-3, with 8 bases identical to TRBD1. V shed 4 bases, J shed 3 bases, and the junction held 10 bases outside the gene matches. Germline CDR1 SGHRS, CDR2 YFSETQ. The CDR3 is 16 amino acids. CDR3 nucleotides: TGCGCCAGCAGCCACGGACAGGGCCGGGAGACAGATACGCAGTATTTT. As protein: CASSHGQGRETDTQYF.

The chain recombines TRBV7-9 with TRBJ1-5, with a tentative D call TRBD1 (5 bases). Trimming took off 2 bases at V and 7 bases at J, with 9 bases between the two ends. This CDR3 contains 13 residues. CDR1 and CDR2 from the germline V gene are SEHNR and FQNEAQ (reference sequence). The CDR3 protein is CASSLSREQPQHF. Written as DNA, the CDR3 is TGTGCCAGCAGCTTATCCAGGGAACAGCCCCAGCATTTT. Based on the CDR3 plus reference TRBV7-9 and TRBJ1-5, the full variable domain is DTGVSQNPRHKITKRGQNVTFRCDPISEHNRLYWYRQTLGQGPEFLTYFQNEAQLEKSRLLSDRFSAERPKGSFSTLEIQRTEQGDSAMYLCASSLSREQPQHFGDGTRLSIL.

The V call is TRBV27, the J call TRBJ2-1; D is possibly TRBD1 (5 bases). The CDR3 is made up of 14 amino acids. The V end lost 5 bases, the J end lost 7 bases, and 15 bases lay between the germline ends. Germline V lookup: CDR1 MNHEY, CDR2 SMNVEV (reference sequence). The CDR3 nucleotides are TGTGCCAGCAGTCTCCGACCCAGGGCTAATGAGCAGTTCTTC. Protein product: CASSLRPRANEQFF.